One T cell receptor (beta chain) is described in this entry. Antigen specificity is unknown. This sample was included in a study of PD-1 blockade in classical Hodgkin lymphoma. General study points: Compared with healthy donors, newly diagnosed patients reportedly showed lower baseline TCR diversity. Partial responders and progressors had significantly lower baseline TCR diversity.

This CDR3 has 14 amino acids. The germline V gene encodes CDR1 SGHNT and CDR2 YENEEA. Trimming took 3 bases from V and 3 from J; bases not matched to a gene: 5. Brentuximab vedotin exposure varied, and every patient relapsed after autologous stem cell transplantation. The assay was immunoSEQ multiplex PCR, and TCRdb's table has in-frame clones only and misses some. In the table there are 55,000 to 80,000 clones, around 88% of which are singletons. Sample: peripheral blood mononuclear cells (PBMCs), taken at baseline. The source is a human donor with classical Hodgkin lymphoma. The V call is TRBV11-3, the J call TRBJ2-7; 7 bases align to TRBD2. Here the CDR3 DNA reads TGTGCCAGCAGCTTTTTAGGGGAGGGCTACGAGCAGTACTTC. Its translation: CASSFLGEGYEQYF.